The source of this T cell receptor beta chain is a study of T cells after posttransplantation cyclophosphamide. Whole-study results and caveats: Recipient CMV seropositivity and CMV reactivation strongly tracked TRB clonality. Later blood repertoires were often dominated by clones from the donor CD8+ memory compartment. Blood and skin or GI T cell repertoires showed limited TRB overlap.

This clone was observed at least ten times. The antigen is undetermined. The trim removed 3 bases at V and 3 bases at J, leaving 6 bases unmatched. Per the germline V gene, CDR1 is SGDLS and CDR2 is YYNGEE. The CDR3 loop spans 16 amino acids. Clones were sequenced by immunoSEQ multiplex PCR, and TCRdb holds only the in-frame ones, with some missing. This sample comprises some 46,000 clones, none seen once only. The receptor was derived from a man aged 35-49 years in good health, CMV-negative, and a related stem cell transplant donor. Material for sequencing was PBMCs. This chain uses TRBV9 with TRBJ2-3, with 11 bases that match TRBD2. The CDR3 sequence: CASSGLAGGATDTQYF. The CDR3 DNA reads as TGTGCCAGCAGCGGGCTAGCGGGGGGAGCAACAGATACGCAGTATTTT. The full variable domain, its missing parts supplied by reference TRBV9 and TRBJ2-3, is DSGVTQTPKHLITATGQRVTLRCSPRSGDLSVYWYQQSLDQGLQFLIQYYNGEERAKGNILERFSAQQFPDLHSELNLSSLELGDSALYFCASSGLAGGATDTQYFGPGTRLTVL.